These 10 T cell receptor beta chains were sequenced from one sample in a study of blood T cell repertoires in COVID-19. Sequencing was performed with immunoSEQ multiplex PCR; in TCRdb, only in-frame clones are kept and a portion is missing. The data show some 290,000 clones, 85% to 90% seen once. Sequencing input: peripheral blood. The receptors here all came from a woman aged 30 to 39 with COVID-19, enrolled during active disease.

The chain uses TRBV19 and TRBJ1-2, with 7 nucleotides matching TRBD1. CDR3 length equals 13 residues. With 3 bases clipped from V and 7 bases from J, the junction kept 5 bases outside the gene matches. Germline V lookup: CDR1 LNHDA, CDR2 SQIVND (reference sequence). CDR3 sequence: CASSIDRDGGYTF. As DNA, the CDR3 is TGTGCCAGTAGTATCGACAGGGATGGTGGCTACACCTTC. Full variable domain (outside the CDR3, taken from reference TRBV19 and TRBJ1-2): DGGITQSPKYLFRKEGQNVTLSCEQNLNHDAMYWYRQDPGQGLRLIYYSQIVNDFQKGDIAEGYSVSREKKESFPLTVTSAQKNPTAFYLCASSIDRDGGYTFGSGTRLTVV.

CDR3 in DNA: TGTGCCAGCGGCAGAAGCAGGGCTGAAGCTTTCTTT. Translating gives CASGRSRAEAFF. The chain employs TRBV6-5 and TRBJ1-1; tentatively, D is TRBD1 (5 bases). The CDR3 loop spans 12 amino acids. CDR1 is MNHEY and CDR2 is SVGAGI in the germline V gene. V was clipped by 8 bases and J by 6 bases, with 13 bases between them.

V usage is TRBV11-2 and J usage is TRBJ1-3, with a tentative D call TRBD1 (6 bases). Germline V lookup: CDR1 SGHAT, CDR2 FQNNGV. The CDR3 is 16 amino acids. The V end was cut by 2 bases, the J end by 0 bases, with 11 bases between. CDR3 amino acids: CASSLHQGSSGNTIYF. The CDR3 DNA is TGTGCCAGCAGCTTACACCAGGGGAGCTCTGGAAACACCATATATTTT.

V is TRBV13 and J is TRBJ1-1; weak D call: TRBD1 (6 bases). The CDR3 totals 14 residues. CDR1 is PRHDT and CDR2 is FYEKMQ in the germline V gene (reference sequence). V was cut by 5 bases and J by 1 base, with 11 bases left in between. CDR3 amino acids: CASSRTGQNTEAFF. DNA of the CDR3: TGTGCCAGCAGCCGAACGGGACAGAACACTGAAGCTTTCTTT.

The rearrangement links TRBV12-3 or TRBV12-4 to TRBJ1-4, with D unclear. The CDR3 contains 12 residues. With 3 bases removed from V and 8 bases from J, the gap between germline ends came to 7 bases. The CDR3 protein is CASSFLREKLFF. In DNA, the CDR3 is TGTGCCAGCAGTTTTCTACGCGAAAAACTGTTTTTT.

CDR3 DNA: TGTGCCAGCAGGACAGGGGAGCAGCCCCAGCATTTT. It yields the protein CASRTGEQPQHF. This chain links TRBV25-1 with TRBJ1-5; 8 bases map to TRBD1. CDR3 size: 12 residues. Unmatched junction bases numbered 2, after V lost 6 bases and J lost 7 bases. In germline, CDR1 is MGHDK, CDR2 SYGVNS. The variable domain in full, completed from reference TRBV25-1 and TRBJ1-5, reads EADIYQTPRYLVIGTGKKITLECSQTMGHDKMYWYQQDPGMELHLIHYSYGVNSTEKGDLSSESTVSRIRTEHFPLTLESARPSHTSQYLCASRTGEQPQHFGDGTRLSIL.

The V gene is TRBV10-3, the J gene TRBJ1-2; 8 nucleotides line up with TRBD1. Germline trimming cut 5 bases from V and 4 bases from J; bases unmatched to any gene: 6. The CDR3 runs to 14 residues. Germline values: CDR1 ENHRY, CDR2 SYGVKD. CDR3: CAISKTGEAYGYTF. The CDR3 DNA is TGTGCCATCAGTAAGACAGGGGAAGCCTATGGCTACACCTTC.

The chain recombines TRBV7-9 with TRBJ2-1, with 11 nucleotides matching TRBD2. In germline, CDR1 is SEHNR, CDR2 FQNEAQ (reference sequence). The CDR3 is 19 amino acids. J gave up 7 bases and V 5 bases, and 19 bases lay outside the gene matches. In DNA form, the CDR3 reads TGTGCCAGCAGCCCTTCCCCCGGGGGTAGCGGGAGGGTGGATAATGAGCAGTTCTTC. Translation: CASSPSPGGSGRVDNEQFF.

This clone is a singleton in its sample. Written as DNA, the CDR3 is TGCGCCAGCAGTTCTCCCCCCTACAATGAGCAGTTCTTC. Translation gives CASSSPPYNEQFF. V usage is TRBV10-1 and J usage is TRBJ2-1; D is ambiguous. This CDR3 has 13 amino acids. The V end was cut by 5 bases, the J end by 2 bases, with 7 bases between. The germline CDR1 and CDR2 sequences are WNHNN and SYGVQD (reference sequence).

The V and J genes are TRBV6-4 and TRBJ2-3; D is unclear. The CDR3 totals 15 residues. Germline values: CDR1 MRHNA, CDR2 SNTAGT. The V end was cut by 0 bases, the J end by 4 bases, with 11 bases between. The CDR3 sequence is CASSDSNPRPDTQYF. CDR3 coding DNA: TGTGCCAGCAGTGACTCGAATCCTAGACCAGATACGCAGTATTTT.